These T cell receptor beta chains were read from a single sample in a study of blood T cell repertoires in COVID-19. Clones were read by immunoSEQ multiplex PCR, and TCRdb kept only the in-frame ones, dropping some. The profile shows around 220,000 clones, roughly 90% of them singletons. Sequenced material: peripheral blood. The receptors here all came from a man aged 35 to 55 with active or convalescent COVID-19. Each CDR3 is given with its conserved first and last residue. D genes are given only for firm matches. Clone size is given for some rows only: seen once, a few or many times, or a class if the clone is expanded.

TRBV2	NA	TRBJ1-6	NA	TGTGCCAGCATTCTCGGGGTCTTTTCACCCCTCCACTTT	CASILGVFSPLHF
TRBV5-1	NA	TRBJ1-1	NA	TGCGCCAGCAGCTTGGGAACCTACGCACGAGGAGGGAACACTGAAGCTTTCTTT	CASSLGTYARGGNTEAFF
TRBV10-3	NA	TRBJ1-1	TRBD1	TGTGCCATCAGTCGGGACAGCTTAAACACTGAAGCTTTCTTT	CAISRDSLNTEAFF
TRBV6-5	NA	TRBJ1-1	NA	TGTGCCAGCAGTTCAAAGACAGGTGAAGCTTTCTTT	CASSSKTGEAFF
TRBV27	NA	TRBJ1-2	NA	TGTGCAATAAAAAGCCCCGGGAACTATGGCTACACCTTC	CAIKSPGNYGYTF
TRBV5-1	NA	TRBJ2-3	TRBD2	TGCGCCAGCAGCTTATATCAAGGGCGGGAGGATACGCAGTATTTT	CASSLYQGREDTQYF
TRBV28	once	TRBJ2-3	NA	TGTGCCAGCAGTTCCTTAGATACGCAGTATTTT	CASSSLDTQYF
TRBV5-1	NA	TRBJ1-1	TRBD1	TGCGCCAGCAGCTTTGACAGGGCCCGCGTTGAGGCTTTCTTT	CASSFDRARVEAFF
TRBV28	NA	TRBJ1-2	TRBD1	TGTGCCAGCACCTTTCGGACAGGGTATGGCTACACCTTC	CASTFRTGYGYTF
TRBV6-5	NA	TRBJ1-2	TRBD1	TGTGCCAGCAGTATCAGACAGGGTTTCGATGGCTACACCTTC	CASSIRQGFDGYTF
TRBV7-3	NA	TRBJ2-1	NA	TGTGCCAGCAGCTCCCAAGAGGGGCCGGGGGAAACTTACAATGAGCAGTTCTTC	CASSSQEGPGETYNEQFF
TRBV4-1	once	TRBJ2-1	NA	TGCGCCAGCAGCCAAGAAGAGGGCGGGATTTCCCAGATCTTC	CASSQEEGGISQIF
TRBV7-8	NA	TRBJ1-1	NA	TGTGCCAGCAGTCTAGAACGAGTCCAGATCACTGAAGCTTTCTTT	CASSLERVQITEAFF
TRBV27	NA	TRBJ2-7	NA	TGTGCCAGCAGTTATGGGGCGGGAACCTACGAGCAGTACTTC	CASSYGAGTYEQYF
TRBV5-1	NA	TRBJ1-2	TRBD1	TGCGCCAGCAGCCTGGGACAGGGGGAGGGCTACACCTTC	CASSLGQGEGYTF
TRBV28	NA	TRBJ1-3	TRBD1	TGTGCCGCAGGGGGCGGAAACACCATATATTTT	CAAGGGNTIYF
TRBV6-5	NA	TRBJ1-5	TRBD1	TGTGCCAGCAGAACAGGGGCAGATCAGCCCCAGCATTTT	CASRTGADQPQHF
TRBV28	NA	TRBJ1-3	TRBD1	TGTGCCAGCAGTTTGGGGGACAGGGGGCGCTCTGGAAACACCATATATTTT	CASSLGDRGRSGNTIYF
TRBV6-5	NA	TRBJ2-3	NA	TGTGCCAGCAGTCCCAAGGACACCACAGATACGCAGTATTTT	CASSPKDTTDTQYF
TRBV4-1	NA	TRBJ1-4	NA	TGCGCCAGCACCGCAGGTGGGGGGAGTGAAAAACTGTTTTTT	CASTAGGGSEKLFF
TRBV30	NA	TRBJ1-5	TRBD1	TGTGCCTGGAGTTTTGGACAGGGCGGCCAGCCCCAGCATTTT	CAWSFGQGGQPQHF
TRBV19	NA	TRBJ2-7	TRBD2	TGTGCCAGTAGTAAGACCGGGACTAGCTACGAGCAGTACTTC	CASSKTGTSYEQYF
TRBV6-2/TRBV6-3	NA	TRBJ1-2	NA	TGTGCCAGCAGTCCGCTCGACAGAATCCATGGCTACACCTTC	CASSPLDRIHGYTF
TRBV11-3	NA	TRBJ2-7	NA	TGTGCCAGCAGCTTAGATTTTAGCAGCTACGAGCAGTACTTC	CASSLDFSSYEQYF